Each of the 30 T cell receptor beta chains below was sequenced from the same sample in a study of cytotoxic CD8 clonotypes in ibrutinib-treated CLL. Produced via immunoSEQ multiplex PCR; TCRdb's table is partial and in-frame only. The sample has roughly 200,000 clones, 75% to 80% seen once. This sample comprised PBMCs, obtained after 12 months of ibrutinib treatment. All receptors come from a human donor with chronic lymphocytic leukemia.

The V gene is TRBV5-1, the J gene TRBJ2-1, with 14 positions matching TRBD2. The CDR3 runs 16 residues. Germline-derived CDR1 and CDR2 are SGHRS and YFSETQ. The ends lost 4 bases at V and 6 bases at J; junction bases unmatched: 6. The DNA for the CDR3 is TGCGCCAGCAGCGCTCCGGGACTAGCGGGAGTCAATGAGCAGTTCTTC. Translation gives CASSAPGLAGVNEQFF.

This clone was observed a few times. The V and J genes are TRBV10-2 and TRBJ1-5; TRBD1 is a possible D gene (6 bases). With 6 bases removed from V and 7 bases from J, the gap between germline ends came to 13 bases. Germline CDR1 WSHSY, CDR2 SAAADI. This CDR3 spans 13 amino acids. CDR3 region: CASSLNRDQPQHF. DNA for the CDR3: TGCGCCAGCAGCCTAAACAGGGACCAGCCCCAGCATTTT.

The chain combines TRBV9 with TRBJ1-3; 7 nucleotides line up with TRBD1. The length of the CDR3 is 16 residues. V lost 4 bases and J lost 2; bases outside the gene matches: 9. Germline assignment: CDR1 SGDLS and CDR2 YYNGEE. CDR3 coding DNA: TGTGCCAGCAGCCCCAGGACAGGTCCCGCTGGAAACACCATATATTTT. Translated, it gives CASSPRTGPAGNTIYF.

The chain couples TRBV28 to TRBJ2-6; 7 nucleotides align to TRBD1. The CDR3 is made up of 18 amino acids. V gave up 6 bases and J gave up 1 base; unmatched junction bases: 12. The germline V gene has CDR1 MDHEN and CDR2 SYDVKM. The CDR3 DNA reads TGTGCCAGCAGCGCGGTAGGGACAGTCCCATCTGGGGCCAACGTCCTGACTTTC. Translated: CASSAVGTVPSGANVLTF.

The sample holds a few counts of this clone. The rearrangement links TRBV5-1 to TRBJ1-2; a possible D gene is TRBD1 (5 bases). Trimming shortened V by 3 bases and J by 6 bases, and 21 bases separated the two germline ends. Looked up from germline, CDR1 is SGHRS and CDR2 is YFSETQ. The CDR3 loop spans 16 amino acids. The CDR3 nucleotides read TGCGCCAGCAGCTCCAAGGCCGTGACAGAATCAAATGGCTACACCTTC. Protein sequence: CASSSKAVTESNGYTF.

This clone was detected a few times. CDR3 residues: CASSSPDSYEQYF. CDR3 nucleotides: TGTGCCAGCAGCTCCCCCGACAGCTACGAGCAGTACTTC. The chain is built from TRBV11-2 and TRBJ2-7; perhaps TRBD1 as D (5 bases). The V and J ends lost 4 bases and 3 bases respectively, with 10 bases between them. The CDR3 contains 13 residues. Germline-derived CDR1 and CDR2 are SGHAT and FQNNGV. The full variable domain, its missing parts supplied by reference TRBV11-2 and TRBJ2-7, is EAGVAQSPRYKIIEKRQSVAFWCNPISGHATLYWYQQILGQGPKLLIQFQNNGVVDDSQLPKDRFSAERLKGVDSTLKIQPAKLEDSAVYLCASSSPDSYEQYFGPGTRLTVT.

With respect to this clone: A read error is possible here, since a much larger clone lies one base away. J is TRBJ2-3 and V is TRBV13, with D unclear. V lost 5 bases, J lost 1 base, and 4 bases lay in between. Looked up from germline, CDR1 is PRHDT and CDR2 is FYEKMQ (reference sequence). The CDR3 has 12 residues. The CDR3 loop is CASSPGTDTQYF. The CDR3 DNA is TGTGCCAGCAGCCCGGGCACAGATACGCAGTATTTT.

This clone was seen a handful of times. V gene TRBV28 combines with J gene TRBJ1-2; perhaps TRBD1 as D (5 bases). CDR1 is MDHEN, CDR2 SYDVKM, per germline. Trimming shortened V by 1 base and J by 5 bases, and 11 bases separated the two germline ends. The CDR3 is 14 residues long. CDR3 in amino acids: CASSLLRDVYGYTF. CDR3 coding DNA: TGTGCCAGCAGTTTATTAAGGGACGTATATGGCTACACCTTC.

V usage is TRBV28 and J usage is TRBJ1-2; 8 bases line up with TRBD1. The length of the CDR3 is 15 residues. CDR1 and CDR2 from the germline V gene are MDHEN and SYDVKM. The V gene end was trimmed by 5 bases and the J gene end by 5 bases; junction bases not matched to a gene: 10. This chain's CDR3 is CASSQSTGESYGYTF. The DNA for the CDR3 is TGTGCCAGCAGTCAATCGACAGGGGAATCGTATGGCTACACCTTC.

This clone was found once. This sequence joins TRBV30 and TRBJ2-7; 7 bases are shared with TRBD1. Germline V gene data show CDR1 as GTSNPN and CDR2 as SVGIG (reference sequence). The CDR3 contains 13 residues. The ends lost 0 bases at V and 6 bases at J; junction bases unmatched: 5. The CDR3 coding sequence is TGTGCCTGGAGTGTAGGGGGCGCGGTCGAGCAGTACTTC. The encoded protein is CAWSVGGAVEQYF.

This chain links TRBV9 with TRBJ2-2; TRBD2 matches 10 bases. Germline V gene data show CDR1 as SGDLS and CDR2 as YYNGEE. Trimming removed 4 bases from V and 2 bases from J; junction bases left unmatched: 8. This CDR3 spans 17 amino acids. In DNA form, the CDR3 reads TGTGCCAGCAGCTATAGTAGCGGGGGGCCAAACACCGGGGAGCTGTTTTTT. This encodes CASSYSSGGPNTGELFF.

This clone is termed medium-sized. The chain links TRBV28 to TRBJ2-7; TRBD2 aligns across 9 bases. Trimming cost V 10 bases and J 0 bases; bases outside gene matches: 4. Germline V gene data show CDR1 as MDHEN and CDR2 as SYDVKM. This CDR3 has 13 amino acids. The CDR3 DNA follows: TGTGCCACTAGCGGGACCTTCTCCTACGAGCAGTACTTC. The encoded protein is CATSGTFSYEQYF. The entire variable domain, with the rest obtained from reference TRBV28 and TRBJ2-7, is as follows: DVKVTQSSRYLVKRTGEKVFLECVQDMDHENMFWYRQDPGLGLRLIYFSYDVKMKEKGDIPEGYSVSREKKERFSLILESASTNQTSMYLCATSGTFSYEQYFGPGTRLTVT.

The V gene is TRBV10-2, the J gene TRBJ2-1, with D unresolved. The CDR3 consists of 14 residues. CDR1 and CDR2 from the germline V gene are WSHSY and SAAADI. Trimming took 4 bases from V and 8 from J, leaving 15 bases between them. The DNA of the CDR3 is TGCGCCAGCAGTGGGTCACCTTCAAGCGATGAGCAGTTCTTC. This gives the protein CASSGSPSSDEQFF.

The chain uses TRBV7-8 and TRBJ1-4; 7 bases are a match to TRBD1. V was clipped by 4 bases and J by 4 bases; unmatched bases: 12. This CDR3 comprises 17 residues. Germline values: CDR1 SGHVS, CDR2 FQNEAQ. CDR3 in amino acids: CASSSYGTEKLNEKLFF. The CDR3 DNA is TGTGCCAGCAGCTCCTACGGGACAGAAAAGCTTAATGAAAAACTGTTTTTT.

This chain uses TRBV19 with TRBJ2-5; 8 bases align to TRBD1. Trimming removed 9 bases from V and 5 bases from J; junction bases left unmatched: 8. CDR3 size: 13 residues. The germline V gene encodes CDR1 LNHDA and CDR2 SQIVND (reference sequence). CDR3 nucleotides: TGTGCCAGCAAAGACAGGGGCCGGGAGACCCAGTACTTC. Translating it yields CASKDRGRETQYF.

In this sample, this clone turned up a few times. The chain couples TRBV2 to TRBJ2-1, with D uncertain. The CDR3 runs to 16 residues. Germline CDR1 and CDR2: SNHLY and FYNNEI. The V end lost 6 bases, the J end lost 0 bases, and 15 bases lay between the germline ends. Here the CDR3 reads CASSPRLTSSYNEQFF. The CDR3 coding sequence is TGTGCCAGCAGCCCCAGACTCACGAGCTCCTACAATGAGCAGTTCTTC.

The J gene is TRBJ1-1, the V gene TRBV21-1. TRBV21-1 is a pseudogene locus. The CDR3 extends over 14 amino acids. CDR3 amino acids: CASSKEDEATEAFF. CDR3 in DNA: TGTGCCAGCAGCAAAGAGGACGAGGCCACTGAAGCTTTCTTT.

The V and J genes are TRBV11-2 and TRBJ2-7; TRBD1 matches at 7 bases. With 5 bases clipped from V and 3 bases from J, the junction kept 13 bases outside the gene matches. From germline, CDR1 is SGHAT and CDR2 FQNNGV. The CDR3 covers 16 residues. CDR3 in DNA: TGTGCCAGCAGCATTATGAGGGACAGAAAAGTCTACGAGCAGTACTTC. It encodes CASSIMRDRKVYEQYF.

A single count supports this clone. The V call is TRBV7-9, the J call TRBJ2-1; 11 bases fit TRBD1. Per germline, CDR1 SEHNR and CDR2 FQNEAQ (reference sequence). The CDR3 consists of 18 residues. Trimming removed 5 bases from V and 4 bases from J; junction bases left unmatched: 13. Written as DNA, the CDR3 is TGTGCCAGCAGCCCGAAGCACCGGACAGGGGGCCTTTACAATGAGCAGTTCTTC. Its protein is CASSPKHRTGGLYNEQFF. The variable domain in full, with the rest retrieved from reference TRBV7-9 and TRBJ2-1, is DTGVSQNPRHKITKRGQNVTFRCDPISEHNRLYWYRQTLGQGPEFLTYFQNEAQLEKSRLLSDRFSAERPKGSFSTLEIQRTEQGDSAMYLCASSPKHRTGGLYNEQFFGPGTRLTVL.

The V and J genes are TRBV12-1 and TRBJ2-7. TRBV12-1 is reported as a pseudogene. The CDR3 is 14 residues long. CDR3 sequence reads: CASSFATIGDEQYF. In DNA, the CDR3 is TGTGCCAGCAGCTTTGCGACGATAGGTGACGAGCAGTACTTC.

The chain joins TRBV6-5 to TRBJ1-2, with D possibly being TRBD1 (6 bases). Deletions cut 3 bases from V and 8 bases from J, with 16 bases between. There are 14 residues in the CDR3. Germline V lookup: CDR1 MNHEY, CDR2 SVGAGI. CDR3 loop: CASSYRGTSSGYTF. CDR3 nucleotide sequence: TGTGCCAGCAGTTATAGAGGGACAAGTAGCGGCTACACCTTC.

V usage is TRBV9 and J usage is TRBJ2-7; 9 bases align to TRBD1. The CDR3 totals 15 residues. Germline assignment: CDR1 SGDLS and CDR2 YYNGEE. V lost 1 base and J lost 2; bases outside the gene matches: 4. The CDR3 loop is CASSVSDRGTYEQYF. The CDR3 DNA sequence: TGTGCCAGCAGCGTATCCGACAGGGGGACCTACGAGCAGTACTTC.

The chain carries TRBV25-1 and TRBJ2-2, with TRBD1 matching over 7 bases. Germline loops: CDR1 MGHDK, CDR2 SYGVNS. V lost 7 bases, J lost 7 bases, and 6 bases stayed unmatched. The CDR3 consists of 13 residues. CDR3 protein: CASTRGLGGELFF. CDR3 DNA: TGTGCCAGCACGAGGGGGCTGGGCGGGGAGCTGTTTTTT.

CDR3 residues: CASSSTVNSGNTIYF. Here the CDR3 DNA reads TGTGCCAGCAGTTCGACAGTGAACTCTGGAAACACCATATATTTT. This rearrangement joins TRBV27 to TRBJ1-3; perhaps TRBD1 as D (5 bases). This CDR3 has 15 amino acids. The ends were cut back, 4 bases at V and 0 bases at J, with 10 bases in the middle. Germline CDR1 and CDR2: MNHEY and SMNVEV (reference sequence).

The rearrangement uses TRBV27 and TRBJ2-7; maybe TRBD1 (5 bases). This CDR3 region has 11 residues. Between the trimmed V and J ends, which lost 4 bases and 12 bases, there was a span of 13 bases. Germline-derived CDR1 and CDR2 are MNHEY and SMNVEV (reference sequence). The CDR3 DNA is TGTGCCAGCAGTTCCGGCCCCAGGGCGTACTTC. Its translation: CASSSGPRAYF.

The rearrangement uses TRBV5-1 and TRBJ2-3; 8 bases are shared with TRBD1. V trimming: 6 bases; J trimming: 1 base; junction bases outside the gene matches: 4. Germline V gives CDR1 SGHRS, CDR2 YFSETQ. This CDR3 region has 14 residues. Here the CDR3 reads CASNQGQGTDTQYF. The DNA of the CDR3 is TGCGCCAGCAACCAGGGACAGGGCACAGATACGCAGTATTTT.

This rearrangement joins TRBV7-3 to TRBJ2-3; no reliable D call. V dropped 2 bases and J dropped 3 bases, with 12 bases sitting between them. Germline CDR1 reads SGHTA; CDR2 reads FQGTGA. The CDR3 covers 15 residues. CDR3 in amino acids: CASSLGRLGTDTQYF. The CDR3 DNA is TGTGCCAGCAGCTTAGGCAGGTTAGGTACAGATACGCAGTATTTT.

J is TRBJ2-7 and V is TRBV6-5, with TRBD2 as a possible D gene (6 bases). The CDR3 totals 14 residues. The germline gives CDR1 MNHEY, CDR2 SVGAGI. Trimming shortened V by 6 bases and J by 2 bases, and 14 bases separated the two germline ends. The CDR3 sequence: CASSLTGGTYEQYF. CDR3 sequence (DNA): TGTGCCAGCAGCCTCACGGGCGGGACCTACGAGCAGTACTTC.

This clone was recorded many times. V and J are TRBV19 and TRBJ2-5; no clear D gene. Germline V gene lookup returns CDR1 LNHDA and CDR2 SQIVND (reference sequence). The V end lost 6 bases, the J end lost 5 bases, and 7 bases lay between the germline ends. The CDR3 is made up of 11 amino acids. CDR3: CASSHEETQYF. As DNA, the CDR3 is TGTGCCAGTAGCCACGAGGAGACCCAGTACTTC.

The chain employs TRBV20-1 and TRBJ2-5; D gene ambiguous. Trimming removed 6 bases at V and 6 bases at J, with 11 bases between. CDR3 length equals 11 residues. CDR1 is DFQATT and CDR2 is SNEGSKA in the germline V gene (reference sequence). The CDR3 spells CSAPSQKTQYF. CDR3 nucleotide sequence: TGCAGTGCCCCTTCCCAGAAGACCCAGTACTTC.